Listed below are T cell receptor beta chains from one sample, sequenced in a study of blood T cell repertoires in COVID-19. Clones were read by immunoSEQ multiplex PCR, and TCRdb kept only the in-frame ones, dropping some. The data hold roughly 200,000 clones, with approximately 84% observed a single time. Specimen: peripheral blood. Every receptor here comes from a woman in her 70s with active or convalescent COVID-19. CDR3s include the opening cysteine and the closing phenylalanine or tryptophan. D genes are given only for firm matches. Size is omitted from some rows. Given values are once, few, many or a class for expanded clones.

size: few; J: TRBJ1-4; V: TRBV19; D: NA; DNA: TGTGCCAGTAGTCGCGGAGTTAATGAAAAACTGTTTTTT; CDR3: CASSRGVNEKLFF
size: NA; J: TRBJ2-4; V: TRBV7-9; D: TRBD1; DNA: TGTGCCAGCAGCTACGACAGGGGGCGCGGGAACATTCAGTACTTC; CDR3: CASSYDRGRGNIQYF
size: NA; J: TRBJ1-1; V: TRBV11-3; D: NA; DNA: TGTGCCAGCAGCTTTCGGGCAGGGAAAGCTTTCTTT; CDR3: CASSFRAGKAFF
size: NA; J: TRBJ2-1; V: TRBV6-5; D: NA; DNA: TGTGCCAGTTATAGTACCTCCTCCTACAATGAGCAGTTCTTC; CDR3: CASYSTSSYNEQFF
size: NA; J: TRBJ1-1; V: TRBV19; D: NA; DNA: TGTGCCAGTAGTATAAGCGGAAACACTGAAGCTTTCTTT; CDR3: CASSISGNTEAFF
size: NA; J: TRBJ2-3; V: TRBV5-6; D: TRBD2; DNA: TGTGCCAGCAGCACGGCTAGCGGGAGCACAGATACGCAGTATTTT; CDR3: CASSTASGSTDTQYF
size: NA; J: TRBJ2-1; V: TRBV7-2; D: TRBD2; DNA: TGTGCCAGCAGCCCGCCGGGACTAGCGGGAGGGATCCATGAGCAGTTCTTC; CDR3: CASSPPGLAGGIHEQFF
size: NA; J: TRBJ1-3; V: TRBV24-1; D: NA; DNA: TGTGCCACCAGTGATTTGTCGTCAGGGAACACCATATATTTT; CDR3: CATSDLSSGNTIYF
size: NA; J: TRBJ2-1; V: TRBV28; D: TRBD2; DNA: TGTGCCAGCAGTTTGGGAGGGTACAATGAGCAGTTCTTC; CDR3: CASSLGGYNEQFF
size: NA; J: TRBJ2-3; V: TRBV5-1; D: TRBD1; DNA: TGCGCCAGCAGCTCCCGGGGACAGGGGGCCACAGATACGCAGTATTTT; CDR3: CASSSRGQGATDTQYF
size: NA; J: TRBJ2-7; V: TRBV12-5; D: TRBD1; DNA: TGTGCTAGTGGTTTGGCCCGGACAGGCGATCAGTACTTC; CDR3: CASGLARTGDQYF
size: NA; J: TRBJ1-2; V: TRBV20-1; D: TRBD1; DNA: TGCAGTGCTAGTTTCCCGGGACAGGGGGCTGGTGGCTACACCTTC; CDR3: CSASFPGQGAGGYTF
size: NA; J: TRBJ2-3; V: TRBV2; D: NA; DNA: TGTGCCAGCAGTGAAGTCGCAGGGTCGGGCACAGATACGCAGTATTTT; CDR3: CASSEVAGSGTDTQYF
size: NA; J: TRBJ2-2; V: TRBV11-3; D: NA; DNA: TGTGCCAGCAGCTTGGACTTCACCGGGGAGCTGTTTTTT; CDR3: CASSLDFTGELFF
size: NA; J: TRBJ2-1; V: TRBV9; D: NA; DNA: TGTGCCAGCAGCCTACAGGGCTACAATGAGCAGTTCTTC; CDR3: CASSLQGYNEQFF
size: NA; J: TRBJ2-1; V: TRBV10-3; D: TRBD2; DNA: TGTGCCATCAGCAAAACGGGACTAGGATACAATGAGCAGTTCTTC; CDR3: CAISKTGLGYNEQFF
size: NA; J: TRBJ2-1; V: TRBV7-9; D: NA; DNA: TGTGCCAGCAGCTTAGCCTGGGTCCGGGAGAGGTCCGGGAATGAGCAGTTCTTC; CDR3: CASSLAWVRERSGNEQFF
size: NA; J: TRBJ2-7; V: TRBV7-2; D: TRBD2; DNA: TGTGCCAGCAGCTTTAGCGGGAGCCCCTACGAGCAGTACTTC; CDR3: CASSFSGSPYEQYF
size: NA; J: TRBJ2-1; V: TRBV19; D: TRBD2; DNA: TGTGCCAGTAGTATCGCTAGCGGCTACAATGAGCAGTTCTTC; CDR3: CASSIASGYNEQFF
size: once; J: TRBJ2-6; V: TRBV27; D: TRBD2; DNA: TGTGCCAGCAGTTTGCGAGGACTAGCAGTCTCTGGGGCCAACGTCCTGACTTTC; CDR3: CASSLRGLAVSGANVLTF
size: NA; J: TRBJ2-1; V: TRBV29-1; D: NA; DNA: TGCAGCCTTCGGGCGAGAAAACCAGGGATTATGGATGAGCAGTTCTTC; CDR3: CSLRARKPGIMDEQFF
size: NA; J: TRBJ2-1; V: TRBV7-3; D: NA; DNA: TGTGCCAGCGGGCCCGGCGCAGGGTACGGTGAGCAGTTCTTC; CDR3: CASGPGAGYGEQFF
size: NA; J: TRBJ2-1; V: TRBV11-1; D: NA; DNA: TGTGCCAGCAGCTTTGGCGGGAACGACAATGAGCAGTTCTTC; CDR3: CASSFGGNDNEQFF
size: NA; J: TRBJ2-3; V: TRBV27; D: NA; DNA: TGTGCCAGCAGTCCCTTAGACGGGACAGATACGCAGTATTTT; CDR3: CASSPLDGTDTQYF
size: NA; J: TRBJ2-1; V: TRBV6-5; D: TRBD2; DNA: TGTGCCAGCAAACGGACTAGCGGGACTCGGGAGCAGTTCTTC; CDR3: CASKRTSGTREQFF
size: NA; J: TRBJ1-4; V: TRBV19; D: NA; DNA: TGTGCCAGTAGTATTTGGGGGCCGGATGAAAAACTGTTTTTT; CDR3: CASSIWGPDEKLFF
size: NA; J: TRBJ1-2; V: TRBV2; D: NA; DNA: TGTGCCAGCATTCTACAGGAGGGTCTTAGTGGCTACACCTTC; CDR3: CASILQEGLSGYTF
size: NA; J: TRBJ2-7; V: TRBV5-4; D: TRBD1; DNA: TGTGCCAGCAGCACGGGACAGGGTTCCTACGAGCAGTACTTC; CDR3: CASSTGQGSYEQYF
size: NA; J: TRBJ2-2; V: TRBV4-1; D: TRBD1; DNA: TGCGCCAGCAGCCACGGACAGGGCTGGCGTAACACCGGGGAGCTGTTTTTT; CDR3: CASSHGQGWRNTGELFF
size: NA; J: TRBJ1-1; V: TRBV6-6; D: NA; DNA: TGTGCCAGCAGGCCGCAGGGTGATACTGAAGCTTTCTTT; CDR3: CASRPQGDTEAFF
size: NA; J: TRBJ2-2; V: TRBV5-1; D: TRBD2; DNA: TGCGCCAGCAGCCCGACTAGCGCTCCGAACACCGGGGAGCTGTTTTTT; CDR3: CASSPTSAPNTGELFF
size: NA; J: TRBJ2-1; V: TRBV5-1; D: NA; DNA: TGCGCCAGCGGGGCGCTCTCCTACAATGAGCAGTTCTTC; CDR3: CASGALSYNEQFF
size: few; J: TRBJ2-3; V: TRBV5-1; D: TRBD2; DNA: TGCGCCAGCAGCTTCGGACTAGCAAGCACAGATACGCAGTATTTT; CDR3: CASSFGLASTDTQYF
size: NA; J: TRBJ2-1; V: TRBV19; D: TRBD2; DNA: TGTGCCAGTAGCAGAGCTAGCGGGAGCTTGGGTGAGCAGTTCTTC; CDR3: CASSRASGSLGEQFF
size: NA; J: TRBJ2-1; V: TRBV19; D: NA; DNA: TGTGCCAGTAGTATATTTCAGGGGTTAGGAAATGAGCAGTTCTTC; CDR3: CASSIFQGLGNEQFF
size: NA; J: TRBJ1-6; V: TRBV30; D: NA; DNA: TGTGCCTGGAGCCTGTGGACAACTAATTCACCCCTCCACTTT; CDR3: CAWSLWTTNSPLHF
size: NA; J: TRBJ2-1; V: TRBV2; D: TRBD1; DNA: TGTGCCAGCAGAGACAGGGGTCTGTACAATGAGCAGTTCTTC; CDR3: CASRDRGLYNEQFF
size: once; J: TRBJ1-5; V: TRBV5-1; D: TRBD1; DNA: TGCGCCAGCAGCCCTGGACAGGGCAATCAGCCCCAGCATTTT; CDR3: CASSPGQGNQPQHF
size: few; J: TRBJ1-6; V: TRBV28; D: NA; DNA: TGTGCCAGCTCACTTTCTAATTCACCCCTCCACTTT; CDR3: CASSLSNSPLHF
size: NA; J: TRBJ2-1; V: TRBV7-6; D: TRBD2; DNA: TGTGCCAGCAGAGGACTAGCGGGAGGGACTGAGCAGTTCTTC; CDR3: CASRGLAGGTEQFF
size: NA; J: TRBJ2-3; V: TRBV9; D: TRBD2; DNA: TGTGCCAGCAGCGTAGTTGGTAGCGGGAGAACAGATACGCAGTATTTT; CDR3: CASSVVGSGRTDTQYF
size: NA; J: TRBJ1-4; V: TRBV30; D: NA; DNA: TGTGCCATAAGACAGAATCCCAATGAAAAACTGTTTTTT; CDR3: CAIRQNPNEKLFF
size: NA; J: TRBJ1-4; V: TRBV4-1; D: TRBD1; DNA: TGCGCCAGCAGCCGGGACAGGGATTACCTGTTTTTT; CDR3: CASSRDRDYLFF
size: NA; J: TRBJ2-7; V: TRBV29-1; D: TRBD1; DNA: TGCAGCGTCGCCCGACAGGGTCTCGAGCAGTACTTC; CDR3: CSVARQGLEQYF
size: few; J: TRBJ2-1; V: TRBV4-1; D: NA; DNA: TGCGCCAGCAGCCAAGTTGGCGGGGACCCCTACAATGAGCAGTTCTTC; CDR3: CASSQVGGDPYNEQFF
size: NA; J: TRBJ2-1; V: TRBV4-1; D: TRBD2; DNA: TGCGCCAGCAGCTTCACCCGCGGGACTAGCGTCGTTAGGGAGCAGTTCTTC; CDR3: CASSFTRGTSVVREQFF
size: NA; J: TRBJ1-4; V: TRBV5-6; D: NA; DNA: TGTGCCAGCCAACGCGCGGATAATGAAAAACTGTTTTTT; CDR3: CASQRADNEKLFF
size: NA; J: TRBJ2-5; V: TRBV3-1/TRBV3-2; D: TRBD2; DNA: TGTGCCAGCAGCCCGACTAGCGGGAAAGAGACCCAGTACTTC; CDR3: CASSPTSGKETQYF
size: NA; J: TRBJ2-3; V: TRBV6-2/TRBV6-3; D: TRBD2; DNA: TGTGCCAGCAGTTACGTAGCGGGAGGCCCCCGAGACTCAGATACGCAGTATTTT; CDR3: CASSYVAGGPRDSDTQYF
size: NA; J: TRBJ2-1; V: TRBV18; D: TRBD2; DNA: TGTGCCAGCTCACGGACTAGCGGGAAATCCTACAATGAGCAGTTCTTC; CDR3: CASSRTSGKSYNEQFF
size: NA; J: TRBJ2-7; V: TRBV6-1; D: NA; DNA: TGTGCCAGCAGTGAAGCCGAACTAGCCCTCTCCTACGAGCAGTACTTC; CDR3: CASSEAELALSYEQYF
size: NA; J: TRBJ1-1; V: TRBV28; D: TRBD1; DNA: TGTGCCAGCAGTTTGGACAGGGGAACGAACACTGAAGCTTTCTTT; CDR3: CASSLDRGTNTEAFF
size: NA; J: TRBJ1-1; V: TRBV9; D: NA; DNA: TGTGCCAGCAGCCCAGGGTGGGGCACTGAAGCTTTCTTT; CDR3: CASSPGWGTEAFF
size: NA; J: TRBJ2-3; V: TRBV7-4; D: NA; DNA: TGTGCCAGCAGTTTACTCGGGTGGGGGGTACTCACAGATACGCAGTATTTT; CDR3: CASSLLGWGVLTDTQYF